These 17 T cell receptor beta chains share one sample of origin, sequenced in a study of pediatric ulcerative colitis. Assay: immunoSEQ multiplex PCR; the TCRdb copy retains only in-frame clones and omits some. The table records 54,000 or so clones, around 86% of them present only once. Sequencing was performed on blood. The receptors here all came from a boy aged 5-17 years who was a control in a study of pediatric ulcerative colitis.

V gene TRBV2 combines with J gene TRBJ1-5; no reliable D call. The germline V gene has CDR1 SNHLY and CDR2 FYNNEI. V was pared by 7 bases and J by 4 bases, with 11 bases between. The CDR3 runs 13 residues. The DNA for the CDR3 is TGTGCCAGCACCGAGATAGGTAATCAGCCCCAGCATTTT. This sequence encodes CASTEIGNQPQHF.

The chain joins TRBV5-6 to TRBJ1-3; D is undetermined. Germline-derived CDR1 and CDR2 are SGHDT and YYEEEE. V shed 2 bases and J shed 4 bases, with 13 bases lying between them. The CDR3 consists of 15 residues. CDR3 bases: TGTGCCAGCAGCTTCACTTCGGGCAGCGGAAACACCATATATTTT. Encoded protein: CASSFTSGSGNTIYF.

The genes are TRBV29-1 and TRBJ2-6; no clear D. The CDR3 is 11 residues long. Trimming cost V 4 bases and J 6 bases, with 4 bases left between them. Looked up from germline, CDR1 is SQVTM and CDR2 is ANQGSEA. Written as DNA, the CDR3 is TGCAGCGTTGGCGAGGCCAACGTCCTGACTTTC. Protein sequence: CSVGEANVLTF.

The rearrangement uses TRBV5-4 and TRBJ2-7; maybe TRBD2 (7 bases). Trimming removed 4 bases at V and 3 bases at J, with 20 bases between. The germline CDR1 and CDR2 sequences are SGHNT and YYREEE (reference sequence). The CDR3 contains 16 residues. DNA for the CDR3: TGTGCCAGCAGCCCGCGCTTTAGGGGGGGGAACTACGAGCAGTACTTC. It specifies CASSPRFRGGNYEQYF.

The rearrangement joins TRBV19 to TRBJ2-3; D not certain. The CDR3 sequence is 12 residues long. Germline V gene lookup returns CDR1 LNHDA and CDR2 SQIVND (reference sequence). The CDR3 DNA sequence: TGTGCACTGCCCCAAGGGCCAGATACGCAGTATTTT. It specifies CALPQGPDTQYF.

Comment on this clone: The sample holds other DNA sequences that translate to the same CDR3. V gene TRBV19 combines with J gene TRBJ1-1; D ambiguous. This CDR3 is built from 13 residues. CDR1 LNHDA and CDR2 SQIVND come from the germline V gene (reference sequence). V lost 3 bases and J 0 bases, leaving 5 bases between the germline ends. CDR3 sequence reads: CASSISLNTEAFF. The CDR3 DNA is TGTGCCAGTAGTATTTCCCTGAACACTGAAGCTTTCTTT.

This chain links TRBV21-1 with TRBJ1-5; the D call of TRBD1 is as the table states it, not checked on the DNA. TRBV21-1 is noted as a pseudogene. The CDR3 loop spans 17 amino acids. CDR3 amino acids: CASSTTRDRGYFQPQHF. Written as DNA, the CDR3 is TGTGCCAGCAGCACAACCCGGGACAGGGGGTATTTTCAGCCCCAGCATTTT.

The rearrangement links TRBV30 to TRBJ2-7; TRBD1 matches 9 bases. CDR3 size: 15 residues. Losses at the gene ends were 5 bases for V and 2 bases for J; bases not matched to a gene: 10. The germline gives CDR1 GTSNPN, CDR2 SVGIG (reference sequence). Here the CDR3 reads CAWDAGTGFPYEQYF. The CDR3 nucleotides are TGTGCCTGGGATGCCGGGACAGGGTTTCCCTACGAGCAGTACTTC.

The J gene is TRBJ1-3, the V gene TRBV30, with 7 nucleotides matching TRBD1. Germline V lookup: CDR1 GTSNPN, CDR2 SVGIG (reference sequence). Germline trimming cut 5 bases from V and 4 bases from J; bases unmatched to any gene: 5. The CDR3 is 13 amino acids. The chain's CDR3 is CAWLRQGGNTIYF. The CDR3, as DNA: TGTGCCTGGCTCCGACAGGGAGGAAACACCATATATTTT.

This CDR3 reads CASSLLGRQETQYF. The DNA for the CDR3 is TGTGCCAGCTCACTCCTCGGCAGACAAGAGACCCAGTACTTC. The V call is TRBV18, the J call TRBJ2-5; D is uncertain. V was clipped by 4 bases and J by 2 bases, with 11 bases between them. CDR3 length: 14 amino acids. Germline V gene sequence: CDR1 KGHSH, CDR2 LQKENI.

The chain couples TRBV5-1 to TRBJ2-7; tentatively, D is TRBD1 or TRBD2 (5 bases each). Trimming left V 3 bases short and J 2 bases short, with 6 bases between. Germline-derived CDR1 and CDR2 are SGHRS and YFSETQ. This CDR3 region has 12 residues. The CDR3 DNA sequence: TGCGCCAGCAGCTGGGACGCCTACGAGCAGTACTTC. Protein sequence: CASSWDAYEQYF.

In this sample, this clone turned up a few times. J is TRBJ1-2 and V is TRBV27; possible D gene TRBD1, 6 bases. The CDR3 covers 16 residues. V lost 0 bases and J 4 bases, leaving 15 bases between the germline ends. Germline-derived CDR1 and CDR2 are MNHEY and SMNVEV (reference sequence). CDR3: CASSLSQGARSYGYTF. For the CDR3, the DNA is TGTGCCAGCAGTTTATCACAGGGTGCGAGGAGCTATGGCTACACCTTC.

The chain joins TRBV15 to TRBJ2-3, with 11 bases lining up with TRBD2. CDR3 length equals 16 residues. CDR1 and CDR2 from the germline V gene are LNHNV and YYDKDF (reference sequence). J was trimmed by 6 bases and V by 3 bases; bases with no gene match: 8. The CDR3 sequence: CATSSDLAGGEDTQYF. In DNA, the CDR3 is TGTGCCACCAGCAGTGACCTAGCGGGGGGCGAGGATACGCAGTATTTT.

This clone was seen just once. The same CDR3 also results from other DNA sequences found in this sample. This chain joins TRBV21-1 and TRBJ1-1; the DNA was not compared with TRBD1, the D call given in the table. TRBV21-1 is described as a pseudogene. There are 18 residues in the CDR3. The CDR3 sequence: CASSKHQNRDREFTEAFF. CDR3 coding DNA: TGTGCCAGCAGCAAGCACCAAAACCGGGACAGGGAGTTTACTGAAGCTTTCTTT.

The DNA of the CDR3 is TGTGCCAGCAGTGAATGGTTGGGGGGAGACTCCTACAATGAGCAGTTCTTC. Protein product: CASSEWLGGDSYNEQFF. The V and J genes are TRBV25-1 and TRBJ2-1; TRBD2 is a possible D gene (6 bases). This CDR3 has 17 amino acids. Trimming stripped 1 base from V and 0 bases from J, with 13 bases between. Germline V gene sequence: CDR1 MGHDK, CDR2 SYGVNS. The full variable domain, with the rest looked up from reference TRBV25-1 and TRBJ2-1, is EADIYQTPRYLVIGTGKKITLECSQTMGHDKMYWYQQDPGMELHLIHYSYGVNSTEKGDLSSESTVSRIRTEHFPLTLESARPSHTSQYLCASSEWLGGDSYNEQFFGPGTRLTVL.

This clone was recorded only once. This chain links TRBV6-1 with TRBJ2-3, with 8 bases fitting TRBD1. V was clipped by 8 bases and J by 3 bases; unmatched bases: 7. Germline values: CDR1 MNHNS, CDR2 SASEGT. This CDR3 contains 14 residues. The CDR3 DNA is TGTGCCAGCCTAAGGACAGGGCGAACAGATACGCAGTATTTT. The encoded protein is CASLRTGRTDTQYF.

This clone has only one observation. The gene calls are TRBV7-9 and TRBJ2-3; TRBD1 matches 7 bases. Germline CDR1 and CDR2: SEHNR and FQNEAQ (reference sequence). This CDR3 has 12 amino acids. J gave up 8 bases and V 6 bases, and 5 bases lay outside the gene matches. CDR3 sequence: CASRETGVTQYF. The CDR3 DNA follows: TGTGCCAGCAGGGAAACAGGGGTTACGCAGTATTTT.